The 21 T cell receptor beta chains below come from one sample, sequenced in a study of shared clonotypes between healthy human individuals. Data came from immunoSEQ multiplex PCR; TCRdb stores just in-frame clones and leaves some out. The sample lists 650,000 to 750,000 clones, about three quarters seen once, with around 2% in the top ten. The sequenced sample was memory CD4+ T cells sorted from blood. The subset: CD45RA-negative fraction. The source is a woman in her 30s in good health.

The gene calls are TRBV9 and TRBJ1-2; TRBD1 aligns across 7 bases. CDR1 SGDLS and CDR2 YYNGEE come from the germline V gene. The CDR3 is 14 amino acids. The ends lost 3 bases at V and 4 bases at J; junction bases unmatched: 6. The CDR3 region is CASSGPDRVYGYTF. CDR3 in DNA: TGTGCCAGCAGCGGGCCCGACAGGGTCTATGGCTACACCTTC.

The rearrangement joins TRBV11-2 to TRBJ2-2; 12 bases map to TRBD2. This CDR3 has 17 residues. Germline V gives CDR1 SGHAT, CDR2 FQNNGV. Trimming took 4 bases from V and 5 from J; bases not matched to a gene: 8. Here the CDR3 DNA reads TGTGCCAGCAGCTCTCGGACTAGCGGGAAAGGGACCGGGGAGCTGTTTTTT. The encoded protein is CASSSRTSGKGTGELFF.

The CDR3 DNA reads TGTGCCAGCAGTGTACAGGGTTTTGGGGCCAACGTCCTGACTTTC. Translation gives CASSVQGFGANVLTF. V usage is TRBV28 and J usage is TRBJ2-6; possible D gene TRBD1, 6 bases. There are 15 residues in the CDR3. Germline V CDR1 and CDR2: MDHEN, SYDVKM. The ends were cut back, 5 bases at V and 3 bases at J, with 11 bases in the middle.

V gene TRBV11-2 combines with J gene TRBJ2-1; 8 bases are a match to TRBD2. V was clipped by 5 bases and J by 8 bases; unmatched bases: 14. Germline CDR1 is SGHAT and CDR2 is FQNNGV. The CDR3 is 16 residues long. The CDR3 DNA is TGTGCCAGCAGCCTCTCCGGGACTAGGAGATTGGATGAGCAGTTCTTC. Amino acids: CASSLSGTRRLDEQFF. Using reference TRBV11-2 and TRBJ2-1 for the parts outside the CDR3, the full variable domain is EAGVAQSPRYKIIEKRQSVAFWCNPISGHATLYWYQQILGQGPKLLIQFQNNGVVDDSQLPKDRFSAERLKGVDSTLKIQPAKLEDSAVYLCASSLSGTRRLDEQFFGPGTRLTVL.

The chain couples TRBV15 to TRBJ1-1, with 8 bases that match TRBD1. Unmatched junction bases numbered 3, after V lost 4 bases and J lost 2 bases. The germline V gene encodes CDR1 LNHNV and CDR2 YYDKDF (reference sequence). The CDR3 has 14 residues. The CDR3 spells CATSIGQGNTEAFF. CDR3 DNA: TGTGCCACCAGCATCGGACAGGGTAACACTGAAGCTTTCTTT.

V usage is TRBV7-2 and J usage is TRBJ2-2; D is perhaps TRBD2 (5 bases). The V gene lost 3 bases and the J gene lost 0 bases, with 11 bases spanning the gap. CDR3 size: 16 residues. Germline V gene sequence: CDR1 SGHTA, CDR2 FQGNSA. CDR3 amino acids: CASSLTGRTNTGELFF. The DNA of the CDR3 is TGTGCCAGCAGCTTGACGGGGAGAACGAACACCGGGGAGCTGTTTTTT. Full variable domain (missing parts from reference TRBV7-2 and TRBJ2-2): GAGVSQSPSNKVTEKGKDVELRCDPISGHTALYWYRQSLGQGLEFLIYFQGNSAPDKSGLPSDRFSAERTGGSVSTLTIQRTQQEDSAVYLCASSLTGRTNTGELFFGEGSRLTVL.

This clone was counted at least ten times. The chain employs TRBV4-1 and TRBJ2-3; D uncertain. The V gene's germline CDR1 is MGHRA and CDR2 YSYEKL. The CDR3 runs to 16 residues. The V and J ends lost 4 bases and 0 bases respectively, with 14 bases between them. CDR3: CASSRDGTVSTDTQYF. In DNA form, the CDR3 reads TGCGCCAGCAGCCGAGACGGCACCGTTAGCACAGATACGCAGTATTTT.

This clone was detected only a few times. The J gene is TRBJ1-2, the V gene TRBV19, with TRBD1 matching 10 bases. Germline loops: CDR1 LNHDA, CDR2 SQIVND (reference sequence). The CDR3 runs 17 residues. V shed 7 bases and J 4 bases; nucleotides not matched to a gene: 15. The DNA of the CDR3 is TGTGCCAGTACCGCTGAGACAGGGGGCTTTATCTCCTATGGCTACACCTTC. It yields the protein CASTAETGGFISYGYTF.

As regards this clone: Other DNA sequences in the sample encode the same CDR3. The genes are TRBV5-5 and TRBJ2-7; D is possibly TRBD1 (5 bases). This CDR3 region has 13 residues. V dropped 2 bases and J dropped 2 bases, with 8 bases sitting between them. In germline, CDR1 is SGHKS, CDR2 YYEKEE (reference sequence). CDR3 bases: TGTGCCAGCAGCTTTCAGGGTGCCTACGAGCAGTACTTC. Translating it yields CASSFQGAYEQYF.

The CDR3 loop reads CASSPSSGSTDTQYF. CDR3 sequence (DNA): TGTGCCAGCAGCCCCTCTAGCGGCAGCACAGATACGCAGTATTTT. The chain carries TRBV7-3 and TRBJ2-3, with 7 bases identical to TRBD2. Germline assignment: CDR1 SGHTA and CDR2 FQGTGA. V lost 5 bases to trimming and J lost 0 bases; unmatched junction nucleotides: 5. The CDR3 loop spans 15 amino acids.

This sequence joins TRBV5-1 and TRBJ2-1; D unclear. V gave up 0 bases and J gave up 8 bases, with 15 bases separating them. The CDR3 extends over 15 amino acids. Germline CDR1 reads SGHRS; CDR2 reads YFSETQ. The CDR3 is CASSLAGWIGDEQFF. CDR3 in DNA: TGCGCCAGCAGCTTGGCCGGTTGGATTGGGGATGAGCAGTTCTTC. Complete variable domain (other parts from reference TRBV5-1 and TRBJ2-1): KAGVTQTPRYLIKTRGQQVTLSCSPISGHRSVSWYQQTPGQGLQFLFEYFSETQRNKGNFPGRFSGRQFSNSRSEMNVSTLELGDSALYLCASSLAGWIGDEQFFGPGTRLTVL.

V is TRBV6-5 and J is TRBJ2-7; 11 bases map to TRBD2. Germline CDR1 MNHEY, CDR2 SVGAGI. The V and J ends lost 4 bases and 3 bases, in that order; junction bases with no gene match: 5. This CDR3 spans 15 amino acids. CDR3 nucleotide sequence: TGTGCCAGCAGTTCCCTAGCGGGAGGACGCTACGAGCAGTACTTC. Its protein is CASSSLAGGRYEQYF.

This clone was seen more than once but under ten times. V gene TRBV28 combines with J gene TRBJ1-2; no definite D call. Germline V gives CDR1 MDHEN, CDR2 SYDVKM. V was trimmed by 3 bases and J by 3 bases, leaving 5 bases between them. The CDR3 runs to 12 residues. The CDR3 nucleotides read TGTGCCAGCAGTTTCCAGTACTATGGCTACACCTTC. Translated: CASSFQYYGYTF.

This chain uses TRBV7-9 with TRBJ1-3; 7 nucleotides match TRBD1. CDR3 length: 14 residues. With V trimmed by 1 base and J by 4 bases, 1 base remained unmatched. Germline V CDR1 and CDR2: SEHNR, FQNEAQ (reference sequence). CDR3 DNA sequence: TGTGCCAGCAGCTTAGGACAGGGAGGAAACACCATATATTTT. Encoded protein: CASSLGQGGNTIYF. The full variable domain, with the rest looked up from reference TRBV7-9 and TRBJ1-3, is DTGVSQNPRHKITKRGQNVTFRCDPISEHNRLYWYRQTLGQGPEFLTYFQNEAQLEKSRLLSDRFSAERPKGSFSTLEIQRTEQGDSAMYLCASSLGQGGNTIYFGEGSWLTVV.

The rearrangement links TRBV18 to TRBJ1-5, with TRBD1 identical over 7 bases. The CDR3 is 17 amino acids. The trim removed 1 base at V and 1 base at J, leaving 7 bases unmatched. CDR1 is KGHSH, CDR2 LQKENI, per germline. CDR3 DNA: TGTGCCAGCTCACCACAGGGGGCTGGGGGGAGCAATCAGCCCCAGCATTTT. It is translated as CASSPQGAGGSNQPQHF.

V usage is TRBV5-1 and J usage is TRBJ1-1; 9 bases match TRBD1. The CDR3 loop spans 15 amino acids. V shed 0 bases and J 0 bases; nucleotides not matched to a gene: 0. Germline CDR1 SGHRS, CDR2 YFSETQ. CDR3 loop: CASSLGDRVNTEAFF. CDR3 sequence (DNA): TGCGCCAGCAGCTTGGGGGACAGGGTGAACACTGAAGCTTTCTTT.

The gene calls are TRBV19 and TRBJ2-1, with 9 nucleotides matching TRBD2. The CDR3 length is 16 residues. J gave up 6 bases and V 7 bases, and 13 bases lay outside the gene matches. Germline V lookup: CDR1 LNHDA, CDR2 SQIVND (reference sequence). CDR3 residues: CASTHQGGLAGNEQFF. CDR3 nucleotide sequence: TGTGCCAGTACCCATCAAGGGGGACTAGCCGGCAATGAGCAGTTCTTC. Filled out from reference TRBV19 and TRBJ2-1, the complete variable domain reads DGGITQSPKYLFRKEGQNVTLSCEQNLNHDAMYWYRQDPGQGLRLIYYSQIVNDFQKGDIAEGYSVSREKKESFPLTVTSAQKNPTAFYLCASTHQGGLAGNEQFFGPGTRLTVL.

This chain uses TRBV5-1 with TRBJ2-7; 10 bases fit TRBD2. V was pared by 4 bases and J by 0 bases, with 4 bases of the junction left unmatched. The CDR3 totals 15 residues. Germline values: CDR1 SGHRS, CDR2 YFSETQ. The DNA for the CDR3 is TGCGCCAGCAGCGATAGCGGGAGGAGCTCCTACGAGCAGTACTTC. This encodes CASSDSGRSSYEQYF.

This sequence joins TRBV28 and TRBJ2-7, with no clear D. The CDR3 contains 11 residues. V lost 9 bases and J 5 bases, leaving 11 bases between the germline ends. CDR1 MDHEN and CDR2 SYDVKM come from the germline V gene. CDR3 bases: TGTGCCAGTGCCGTACAAGACGAGCAGTACTTC. Translating it yields CASAVQDEQYF.

The chain uses TRBV27 and TRBJ1-3, with 9 bases fitting TRBD1. This CDR3 is 14 amino acids long. Germline V lookup: CDR1 MNHEY, CDR2 SMNVEV (reference sequence). Unmatched junction bases numbered 6, after V lost 6 bases and J lost 6 bases. The CDR3 loop is CASRTWTGENTIYF. CDR3 sequence (DNA): TGTGCCAGCAGAACCTGGACAGGGGAAAACACCATATATTTT.

This sequence joins TRBV5-5 and TRBJ1-5, with D tentatively TRBD1 (5 bases). Germline V gene data show CDR1 as SGHKS and CDR2 as YYEKEE (reference sequence). Trimming shortened V by 2 bases and J by 7 bases, and 16 bases separated the two germline ends. CDR3 length: 15 residues. The CDR3 is CASSLALTDGQPQHF. CDR3 in DNA: TGTGCCAGCAGCTTAGCCCTGACAGATGGGCAGCCCCAGCATTTT.